The sequence of this TCR beta chain was determined in a study of T cell responses to AZD1222 COVID-19 vaccine. Study-wide results and caveats: In the spike-specific TCR repertoire, nearly half reportedly target unmutated variant regions. Clonal diversity was possibly underestimated, and the donors were mostly white British, with more females. Recipients of AZD1222 seropositive at baseline numbered only 6 or 7. None of the repertoires were sampled until the peak T cell response had passed.

The CDR3 length is 14 residues. CDR1 MNHEY and CDR2 SMNVEV come from the germline V gene (reference sequence). V lost 0 bases to trimming and J lost 7 bases, with 10 bases between them. As to this clone: The antigen remains undetermined.

Clones were sequenced by immunoSEQ multiplex PCR, and TCRdb holds only the in-frame ones, with some missing. The sample has some 130,000 clones, about 91% seen once. The starting material was peripheral blood, obtained on day 0 of AZD1222 vaccination. The clonotype originates from an adult in good health. This sequence joins TRBV27 and TRBJ2-1; maybe TRBD2 (6 bases). CDR3 in amino acids: CASSLSDSGNEQFF. CDR3 in DNA: TGTGCCAGCAGTTTATCCGACAGCGGGAATGAGCAGTTCTTC.